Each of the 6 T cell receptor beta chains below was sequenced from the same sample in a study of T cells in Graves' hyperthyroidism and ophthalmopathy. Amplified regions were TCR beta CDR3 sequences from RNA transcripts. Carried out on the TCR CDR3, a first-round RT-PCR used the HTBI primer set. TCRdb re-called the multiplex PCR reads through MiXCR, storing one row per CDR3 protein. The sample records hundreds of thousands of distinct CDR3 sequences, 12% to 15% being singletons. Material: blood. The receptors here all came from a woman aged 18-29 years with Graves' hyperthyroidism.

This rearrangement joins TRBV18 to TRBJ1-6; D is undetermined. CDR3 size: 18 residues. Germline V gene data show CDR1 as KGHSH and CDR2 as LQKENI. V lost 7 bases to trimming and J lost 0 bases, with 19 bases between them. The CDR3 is CASYPISTRSSYNSPLHF. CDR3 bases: TGTGCCAGCTATCCTATAAGTACAAGGAGCTCCTATAATTCACCCCTCCACTTT. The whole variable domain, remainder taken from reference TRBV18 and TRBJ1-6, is NAGVMQNPRHLVRRRGQEARLRCSPMKGHSHVYWYRQLPEEGLKFMVYLQKENIIDESGMPKERFSAEFPKEGPSILRIQQVVRGDSAAYFCASYPISTRSSYNSPLHFGNGTRLTVT.

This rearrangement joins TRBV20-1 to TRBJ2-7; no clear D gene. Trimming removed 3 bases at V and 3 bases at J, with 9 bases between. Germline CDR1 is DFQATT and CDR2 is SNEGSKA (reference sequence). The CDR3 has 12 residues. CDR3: CSASLSFYEQYF. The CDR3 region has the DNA TGCAGTGCTAGCTTGTCCTTCTACGAGCAGTACTTC.

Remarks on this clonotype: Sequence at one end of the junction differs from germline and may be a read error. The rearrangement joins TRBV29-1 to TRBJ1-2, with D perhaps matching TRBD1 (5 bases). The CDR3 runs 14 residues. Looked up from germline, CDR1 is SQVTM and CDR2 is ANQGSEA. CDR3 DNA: TGCAGCGGTGAACGCCGACAGATTAACTATGGCTACACCTTC. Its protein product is CSGERRQINYGYTF.

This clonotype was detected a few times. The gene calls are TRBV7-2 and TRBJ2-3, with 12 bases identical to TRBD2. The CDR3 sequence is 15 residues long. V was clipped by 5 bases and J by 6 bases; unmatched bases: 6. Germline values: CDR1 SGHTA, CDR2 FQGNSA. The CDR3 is CASSRLAGAPDTQYF. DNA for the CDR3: TGTGCCAGCAGCAGACTAGCGGGAGCCCCGGATACGCAGTATTTT.

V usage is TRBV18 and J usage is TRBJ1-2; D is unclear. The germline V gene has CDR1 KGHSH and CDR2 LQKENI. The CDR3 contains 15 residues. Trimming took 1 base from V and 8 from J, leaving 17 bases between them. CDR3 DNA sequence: TGTGCCAGCTCACCACAGGACGTGGGATCCGGCGGCTACACCTTC. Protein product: CASSPQDVGSGGYTF.

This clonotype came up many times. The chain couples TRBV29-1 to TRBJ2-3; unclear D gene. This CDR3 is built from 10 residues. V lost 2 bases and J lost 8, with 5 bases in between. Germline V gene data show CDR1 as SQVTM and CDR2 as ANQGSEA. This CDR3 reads CSVEMVTQYF. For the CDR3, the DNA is TGCAGCGTTGAAATGGTTACGCAGTATTTT.